This TCR beta chain was documented in a study of Ad26.COV2.S vaccination and SARS-CoV-2 variants. Overall study: Donor was assigned to the Ad26.COV2.S arm of trial COV1001. Study-level findings and limits: Overall T cell responses may have been underestimated by the analyses of TCR breadth and depth.

The CDR3 runs 12 residues. Germline values: CDR1 MGHRA, CDR2 YSYEKL. The V end was cut by 3 bases, the J end by 2 bases, with 1 base between. Of note for this clone: Its specificity is unknown.

The data were produced by immunoSEQ multiplex PCR, yet TCRdb's version contains in-frame clones alone and is incomplete. The table includes 250,000 or so clones, 87% detected once. The treatment denotes: over 15 received Ad26.COV2.S at low or high dose, single or two shots; five or six received placebo; per-sample allocation not given. Sample collection was performed on day 63 after the first vaccine or placebo injection. Donor was an adult aged 18-55 years in Boston. This clonotype was obtained from a person aged 18-65 years who received the Ad26.COV2.S COVID-19 vaccine or a placebo. The sample in question was peripheral blood, obtained in a trial of Ad26.COV2.S vaccine versus placebo. V gene TRBV4-1 combines with J gene TRBJ2-2; no reliable D call. This CDR3 is CASSHNTGELFF. The DNA for the CDR3 is TGCGCCAGCAGCCATAACACCGGGGAGCTGTTTTTT.